This TCR beta chain was documented in a study of vaccination and CD4 T cells after COVID-19. Background on the study: Control cultures, each given a CEFX pool, an HIV-1 Nef pool, or no peptide, were included.

Sequenced with the Oncomine TCR Beta short-read assay was DNA taken from cultured CD4+ T cells. TCRdb fed the PCR reads into MiXCR, producing one record per CDR3 protein. The repertoire holds approximately 6,600 distinct CDR3 sequences, with 50% to 65% as singletons. About this clonotype itself: Its target is not known.

Treatment denoted: approximately nine-day PBMC culture with coronavirus spike peptide pools or control peptides (ViraFEST assay). The unexposed donor gave CD4+ T cells before the COVID-19 pandemic (2011-2018). Expansion of antigen-specific T cells with peptide pools by ViraFEST preceded sequencing of TCRs. The CDR3 is 17 amino acids. Per the germline V gene, CDR1 is ENHRY and CDR2 is SYGVKD. Germline trimming cut 6 bases from V and 3 bases from J; bases unmatched to any gene: 7. The V call is TRBV10-3, the J call TRBJ2-3; 15 bases agree with TRBD2. The origin of this receptor is a human donor in good health. Sequencing used CD4+ T cells from blood, cultured in vitro. CDR3 nucleotide sequence: TGTGCCATCAGCTTAGGACTAGCGGGGGGGCATACAGATACGCAGTATTTT. Translating it yields CAISLGLAGGHTDTQYF.